This record covers a single TCR beta chain. This record comes from a study of blood T cell repertoires in COVID-19. Turning to the study itself: COVID-19 samples, acute and convalescent, were from the United States, Italy and Spain. Sample material is recorded as cDNA or gDNA derived from T cells, B-cell-depleted T cells, or PBMCs.

Original data processing: Quantification of nucleated cells was approximated via reference gene primer amplification. Assay used: immunoSEQ multiplex PCR; TCRdb lists only in-frame clones, some missing. That table is the source of V, J and clone size, and D and trimming were worked out from the DNA. This table holds approximately 84,000 clones, approximately 80% found once. Trimming removed 2 bases at V and 10 bases at J, with 15 bases between. CDR1 SNHLY and CDR2 FYNNEI come from the germline V gene. This CDR3 is 14 amino acids long. The specimen sequenced was peripheral blood. This sequence was found in a human donor in a cohort sampled during active COVID-19. The J gene is TRBJ2-1, the V gene TRBV2, with D possibly being TRBD1 (6 bases). CDR3 sequence: CASSETYRVSEQFF. The CDR3 DNA sequence: TGTGCCAGCAGTGAAACCTACAGGGTCTCGGAGCAGTTCTTC.